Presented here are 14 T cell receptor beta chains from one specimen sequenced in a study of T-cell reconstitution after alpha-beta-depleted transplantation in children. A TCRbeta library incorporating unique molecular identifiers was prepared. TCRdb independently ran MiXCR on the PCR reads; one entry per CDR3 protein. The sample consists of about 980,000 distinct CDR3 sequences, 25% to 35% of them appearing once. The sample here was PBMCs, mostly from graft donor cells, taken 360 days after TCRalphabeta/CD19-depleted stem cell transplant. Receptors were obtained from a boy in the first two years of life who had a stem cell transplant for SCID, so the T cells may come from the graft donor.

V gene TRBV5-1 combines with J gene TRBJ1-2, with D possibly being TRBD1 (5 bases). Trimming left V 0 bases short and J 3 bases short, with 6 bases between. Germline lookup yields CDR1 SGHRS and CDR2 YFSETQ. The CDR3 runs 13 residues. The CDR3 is CASSLARDYGYTF. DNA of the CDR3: TGCGCCAGCAGCTTGGCCAGGGACTATGGCTACACCTTC.

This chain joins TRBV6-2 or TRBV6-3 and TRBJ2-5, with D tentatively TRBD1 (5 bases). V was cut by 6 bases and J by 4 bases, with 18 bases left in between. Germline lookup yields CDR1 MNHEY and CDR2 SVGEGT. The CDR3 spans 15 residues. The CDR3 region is CASSRTYGLGETQYF. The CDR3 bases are TGTGCCAGCAGCAGGACATATGGTTTGGGAGAGACCCAGTACTTC.

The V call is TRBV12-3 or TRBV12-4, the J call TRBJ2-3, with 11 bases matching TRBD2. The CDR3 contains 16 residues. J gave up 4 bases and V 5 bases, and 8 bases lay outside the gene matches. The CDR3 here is CASSGGSGGAPDTQYF. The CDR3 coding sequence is TGTGCCAGCAGTGGGGGTAGCGGGGGGGCCCCAGATACGCAGTATTTT.

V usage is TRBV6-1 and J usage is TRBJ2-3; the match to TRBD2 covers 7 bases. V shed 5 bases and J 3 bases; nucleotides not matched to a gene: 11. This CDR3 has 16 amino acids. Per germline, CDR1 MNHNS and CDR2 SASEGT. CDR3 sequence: CASSTRSRGRTDTQYF. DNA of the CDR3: TGTGCCAGCAGTACCCGTTCGCGGGGGAGGACAGATACGCAGTATTTT.

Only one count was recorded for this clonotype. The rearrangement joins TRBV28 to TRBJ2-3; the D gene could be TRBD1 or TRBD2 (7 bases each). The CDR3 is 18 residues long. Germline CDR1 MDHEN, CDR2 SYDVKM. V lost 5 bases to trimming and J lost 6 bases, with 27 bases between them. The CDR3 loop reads CASSLPGGGPTSRDTQYF. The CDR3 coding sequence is TGTGCCAGCAGTCTCCCAGGGGGGGGCCCTACCTCCAGGGATACGCAGTATTTT.

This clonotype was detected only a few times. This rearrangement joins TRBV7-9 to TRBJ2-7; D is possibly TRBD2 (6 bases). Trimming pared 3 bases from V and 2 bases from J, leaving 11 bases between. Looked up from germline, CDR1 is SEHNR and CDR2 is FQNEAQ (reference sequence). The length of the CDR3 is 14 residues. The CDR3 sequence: CASSFVGTPYEQYF. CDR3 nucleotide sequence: TGTGCCAGCAGCTTCGTTGGGACTCCCTACGAGCAGTACTTC.

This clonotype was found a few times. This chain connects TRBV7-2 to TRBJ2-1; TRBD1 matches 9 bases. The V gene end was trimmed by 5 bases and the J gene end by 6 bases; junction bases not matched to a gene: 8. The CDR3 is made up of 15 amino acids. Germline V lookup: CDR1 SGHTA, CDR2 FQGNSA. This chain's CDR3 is CASSPDRGAPNEQFF. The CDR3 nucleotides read TGTGCCAGCAGCCCCGACAGGGGGGCACCCAATGAGCAGTTCTTC.

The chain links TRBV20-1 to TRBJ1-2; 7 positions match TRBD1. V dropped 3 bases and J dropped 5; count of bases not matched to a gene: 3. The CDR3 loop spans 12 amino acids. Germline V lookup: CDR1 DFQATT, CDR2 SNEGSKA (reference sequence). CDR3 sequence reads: CSASGTVYGYTF. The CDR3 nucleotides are TGCAGTGCTAGCGGGACAGTTTATGGCTACACCTTC.

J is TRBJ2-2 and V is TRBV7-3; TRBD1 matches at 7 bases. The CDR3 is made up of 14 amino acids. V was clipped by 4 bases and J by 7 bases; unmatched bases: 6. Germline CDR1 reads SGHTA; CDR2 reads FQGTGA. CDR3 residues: CASSSGQLGGELFF. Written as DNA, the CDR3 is TGTGCCAGCAGCTCGGGACAGCTCGGCGGGGAGCTGTTTTTT.

The CDR3 DNA reads TGCGCCAGCAGCCAAGATCCCGGGACAGGCGATGCAACTAATGAAAAACTGTTTTTT. As protein: CASSQDPGTGDATNEKLFF. This sequence joins TRBV4-1 and TRBJ1-4; 8 nucleotides align to TRBD1. Unmatched junction bases numbered 9, after V lost 0 bases and J lost 0 bases. Germline V gives CDR1 MGHRA, CDR2 YSYEKL. The CDR3 extends over 19 amino acids.

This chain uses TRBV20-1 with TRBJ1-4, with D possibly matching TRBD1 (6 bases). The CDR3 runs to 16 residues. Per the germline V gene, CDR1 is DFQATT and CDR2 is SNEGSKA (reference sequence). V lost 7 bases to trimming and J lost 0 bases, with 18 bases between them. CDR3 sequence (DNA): TGCAGTGTTTCGGACAGATTAAGCCCAACTAATGAAAAACTGTTTTTT. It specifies CSVSDRLSPTNEKLFF.

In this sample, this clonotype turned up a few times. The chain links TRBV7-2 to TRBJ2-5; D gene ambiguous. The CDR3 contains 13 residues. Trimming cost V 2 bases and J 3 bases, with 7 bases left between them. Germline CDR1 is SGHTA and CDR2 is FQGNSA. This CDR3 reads CASSLIREETQYF. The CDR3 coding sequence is TGTGCCAGCAGCTTAATCAGAGAAGAGACCCAGTACTTC.

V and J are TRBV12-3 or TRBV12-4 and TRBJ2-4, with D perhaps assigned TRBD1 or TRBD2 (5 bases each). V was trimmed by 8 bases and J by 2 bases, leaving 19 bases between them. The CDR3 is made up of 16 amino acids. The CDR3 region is CASSTRGVLTKNIQYF. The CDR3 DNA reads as TGTGCCAGCTCGACCCGGGGCGTTTTGACCAAAAACATTCAGTACTTC.

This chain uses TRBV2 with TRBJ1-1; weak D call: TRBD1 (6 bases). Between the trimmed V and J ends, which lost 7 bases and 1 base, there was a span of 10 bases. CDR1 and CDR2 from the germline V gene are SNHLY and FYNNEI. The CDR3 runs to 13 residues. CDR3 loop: CASTPTGNTEAFF. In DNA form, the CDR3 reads TGTGCCAGCACACCGACAGGGAACACTGAAGCTTTCTTT.